This section outlines one T cell receptor (beta chain) sequence together with its context. Its antigen remains unidentified. The data originate from a study of cytomegalovirus exposure and HLA in healthy donors. This PCR relied on a set of 60 Vbeta primers and 13 Jbeta primers. Libraries were prepared by immunoSEQ multiplex PCR; TCRdb keeps only in-frame clonotypes and omits some of them. The sample includes over 90,000 clones, 75% to 90% of them seen just once. Findings and limits, study-wide: Most CMV-associated TCR beta chains were later found to appear HLA-restricted. Roughly even sequencing depth across donors was the assumption behind the presence/absence analyses.

The sequencing sample was made of PBMCs. The sequence derives from a man aged 35 to 55 in good health and CMV-seronegative.

The CDR3 DNA reads as TGTGCCAGCAGCCTCCCCTCAGGGGTGGGTGGCTACACCTTC. Translation: CASSLPSGVGGYTF. The gene calls are TRBV9 and TRBJ1-2, with D possibly being TRBD1 (6 bases). V was trimmed by 4 bases and J by 7 bases, leaving 17 bases between them. This CDR3 contains 14 residues. Germline V gene sequence: CDR1 SGDLS, CDR2 YYNGEE.